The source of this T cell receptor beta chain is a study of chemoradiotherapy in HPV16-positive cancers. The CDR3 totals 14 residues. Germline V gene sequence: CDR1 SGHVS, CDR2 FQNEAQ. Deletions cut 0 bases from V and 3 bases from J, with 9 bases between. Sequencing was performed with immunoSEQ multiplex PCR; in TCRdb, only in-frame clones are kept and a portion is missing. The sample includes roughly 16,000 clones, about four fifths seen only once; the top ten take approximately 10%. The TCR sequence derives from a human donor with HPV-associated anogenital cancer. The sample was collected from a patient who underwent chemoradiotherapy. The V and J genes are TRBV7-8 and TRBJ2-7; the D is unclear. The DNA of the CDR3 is TGTGCCAGCAGCTTAGCGTCGGGCCACTACGAGCAGTACTTC. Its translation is CASSLASGHYEQYF.